A selection of T cell receptor beta chains follows, all from one sample in a study of CD8+ T cells in alopecia areata. Here immunoSEQ multiplex PCR was the method, and the copy in TCRdb shows in-frame clones only, minus some. The data show roughly 220,000 clones, 66% seen once. Sequenced here: CD4+ T cells sorted from blood, sampled between weeks 43 and 45, from a patient treated with tofacitinib. All receptors come from a human donor with alopecia areata. Both conserved end residues are trimmed from each CDR3. The D gene is left open where the match is weak.

TRBV19	TRBD2	TRBJ2-2	ASSIGRRRTGTSGLITNTGELF
TRBV5-6	TRBD1	TRBJ1-2	ASSLPTGPYGYT
TRBV30	-	TRBJ2-2	AWSNPGHLANTGELF
TRBV11-2	-	TRBJ2-3	ASSQDHTDTQY
TRBV5-6	TRBD1	TRBJ1-5	ASSRGTGGQPQH
TRBV7-9	TRBD1	TRBJ2-7	ASSTDRVPFGEQY
TRBV7-2	TRBD1	TRBJ2-1	ASSPDRGGNEQF
TRBV30	TRBD1	TRBJ1-5	AWSYRGGNQPQH
TRBV28	-	TRBJ1-1	ASSLSDVTTF
TRBV15	TRBD1	TRBJ1-2	ATSRGGTGVSAGYT
TRBV29-1	-	TRBJ2-7	SARESEQY
TRBV15	-	TRBJ1-6	ATSRDRLIYNSPLH
TRBV6-5	-	TRBJ2-7	ASSRLGGYEQY
TRBV29-1	TRBD2	TRBJ2-7	SVEKERGSRTYEQY
TRBV5-1	-	TRBJ2-7	ASRGQANEQY
TRBV11-1	-	TRBJ2-5	ASSLSPGQGETQY
TRBV7-9	TRBD2	TRBJ2-1	ASGASGYEQF
TRBV4-1	-	TRBJ2-7	ASSLGVSNFYEQY
TRBV6-5	TRBD1	TRBJ1-5	ASSYSKTGNQPQH
TRBV11-2	TRBD2	TRBJ2-7	ASSSLAGGIYEQY
TRBV5-1	-	TRBJ2-3	ASSLRSSTDTQY
TRBV9	TRBD1	TRBJ2-2	ASSAITGEAGELF
TRBV13	-	TRBJ2-7	ASSLGQPYDTYEQY
TRBV6-1	-	TRBJ2-3	ASRAWGRPDTQY
TRBV5-1	TRBD1	TRBJ2-7	ASSLEQGGYEQY
TRBV4-1	TRBD1	TRBJ1-1	ASSPLGQGNTEAF
TRBV18	TRBD1	TRBJ2-1	ASSPSEGQGSSYNEQF
TRBV6-6	-	TRBJ1-2	ASSYAPQAPYGYT
TRBV29-1	TRBD1	TRBJ1-1	SVERQGNTEAF
TRBV27	TRBD2	TRBJ2-3	AIGLADWGTQY
TRBV7-9	TRBD2	TRBJ2-1	ASTTIAGANNEQF
TRBV7-6	-	TRBJ1-1	ASSLGLGSKVNTEAF
TRBV27	TRBD1	TRBJ1-2	ASSSFDRGTGYT
TRBV12-5	-	TRBJ1-1	ASGLVPGGNTEAF
TRBV15	-	TRBJ2-1	ATRGFGSNEQF
TRBV7-2	TRBD1	TRBJ1-2	ASSLVLGGDGGYT
TRBV10-3	-	TRBJ1-5	AISDGDQPQH
TRBV29-1	TRBD2	TRBJ2-7	SVARGLASEQY
TRBV4-1	-	TRBJ1-5	ASSPTGGDDNQPQH
TRBV6-6	-	TRBJ1-4	ASRFSATNEKLF
TRBV7-2	-	TRBJ1-1	ASSILNEAF
TRBV6-5	-	TRBJ1-2	ASSGGSGYT
TRBV25-1	-	TRBJ1-6	ASSLGKSPLH
TRBV29-1	-	TRBJ2-5	SARRGTQETQY
TRBV4-2	-	TRBJ1-5	ASSRETGEIQPQH
TRBV29-1	TRBD1	TRBJ2-4	SVNVEGAGIQY